This TCR beta chain was captured by sequencing in a study of blood T cell repertoires in COVID-19. The wider study: Some COVID-19 samples were acute and others convalescent; all came from the United States, Italy and Spain. T cells, B-cell-depleted T cells, or PBMCs supplied cDNA or gDNA.

Under the authors' procedure: Estimates of nucleated cell counts were drawn from the amplification of reference gene primers. Sequencing was performed with immunoSEQ multiplex PCR; in TCRdb, only in-frame clones are kept and a portion is missing. V, J and clone size reflect that table, while D and trimming were determined from the DNA. The table shows 130,000 to 150,000 clones, with about 85% occurring only once. The CDR3 runs 16 residues. Germline V gene data show CDR1 as LNHDA and CDR2 as SQIVND (reference sequence). V lost 3 bases to trimming and J lost 4 bases; unmatched junction nucleotides: 9. This chain uses TRBV19 with TRBJ2-7, with 10 bases matching TRBD1. The specimen sequenced was peripheral blood. This TCR was sampled from a human donor with acute or convalescent COVID-19. The donor label of this sample is uncertain. CDR3 region: CASSIPKTGGTYEQYF. Written as DNA, the CDR3 is TGTGCCAGTAGTATCCCGAAGACAGGGGGCACGTACGAGCAGTACTTC.